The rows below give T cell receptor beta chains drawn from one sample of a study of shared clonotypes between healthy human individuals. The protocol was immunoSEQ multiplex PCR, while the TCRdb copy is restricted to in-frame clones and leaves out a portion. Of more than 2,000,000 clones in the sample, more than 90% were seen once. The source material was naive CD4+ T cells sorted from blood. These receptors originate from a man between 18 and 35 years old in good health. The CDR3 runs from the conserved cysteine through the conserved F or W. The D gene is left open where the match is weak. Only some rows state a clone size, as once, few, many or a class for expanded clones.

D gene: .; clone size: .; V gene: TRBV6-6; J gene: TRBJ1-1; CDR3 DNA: TGTGCCAGCAGCCCAGGGCCCGGCGGTGAAGCTTTCTTT; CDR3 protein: CASSPGPGGEAFF
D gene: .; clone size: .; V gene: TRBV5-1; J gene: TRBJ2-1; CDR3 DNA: TGCGCCAGCAGCTTGGGCGGGGACTACAATGAGCAGTTCTTC; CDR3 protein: CASSLGGDYNEQFF
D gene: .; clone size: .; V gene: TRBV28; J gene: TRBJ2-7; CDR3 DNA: TGTGCCAGCAGCCAACCTAACAGGGACGAGCAGTACTTC; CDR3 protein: CASSQPNRDEQYF
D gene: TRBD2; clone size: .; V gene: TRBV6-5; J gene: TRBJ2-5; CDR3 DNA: TGTGCCAGCAGTTCGGGACTAGCGGGATGGACCCAGTACTTC; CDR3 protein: CASSSGLAGWTQYF
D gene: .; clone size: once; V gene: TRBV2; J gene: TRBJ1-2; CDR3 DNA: TGTGCCAGCAGTGAAGTGGGACAAAGCTATGGCTACACCTTC; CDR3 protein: CASSEVGQSYGYTF
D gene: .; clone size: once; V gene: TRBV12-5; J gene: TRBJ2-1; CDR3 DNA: TGTGCTAGTGGTCCTCCGTTGGGGACCTACAATGAGCAGTTCTTC; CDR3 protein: CASGPPLGTYNEQFF
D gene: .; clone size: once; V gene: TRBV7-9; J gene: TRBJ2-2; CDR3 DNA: TGTGCCAGCAGCTCGTTACAGGTTCTCACCGGGGAGCTGTTTTTT; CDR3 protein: CASSSLQVLTGELFF
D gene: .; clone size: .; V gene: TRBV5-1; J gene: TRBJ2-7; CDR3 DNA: TGCGCCAGCAGCTTGGAAAGTTTGGGTTACTACGAGCAGTACTTC; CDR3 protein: CASSLESLGYYEQYF
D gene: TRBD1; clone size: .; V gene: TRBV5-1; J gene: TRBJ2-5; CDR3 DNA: TGCGCCAGCAGCCCAACCGGGACAGGTGTAGAGACCCAGTACTTC; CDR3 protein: CASSPTGTGVETQYF
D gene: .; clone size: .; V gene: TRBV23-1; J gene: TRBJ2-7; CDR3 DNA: TGCGCCAGCAGTCACGAGCGGAGGAAATACGAGCAGTACTTC; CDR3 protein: CASSHERRKYEQYF
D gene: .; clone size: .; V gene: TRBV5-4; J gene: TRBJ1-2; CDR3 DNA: TGTGCCAGCAGCTCCGGGCCCGAGGGCCATGGCTACACCTTC; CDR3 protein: CASSSGPEGHGYTF
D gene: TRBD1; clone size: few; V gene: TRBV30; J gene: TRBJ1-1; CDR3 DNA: TGTGCCGGCCGGGACAGGAACACTGAAGCTTTCTTT; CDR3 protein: CAGRDRNTEAFF
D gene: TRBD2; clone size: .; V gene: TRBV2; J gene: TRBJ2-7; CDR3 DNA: TGTGCCAGCAGGGCTAGCGGGGGCTCCTACGAGCAGTACTTC; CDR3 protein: CASRASGGSYEQYF
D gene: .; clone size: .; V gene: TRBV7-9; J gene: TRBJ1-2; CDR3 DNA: TGTGCCAGCAGCCCCCAGGGCCGCCACTATGGCTACACCTTC; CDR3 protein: CASSPQGRHYGYTF
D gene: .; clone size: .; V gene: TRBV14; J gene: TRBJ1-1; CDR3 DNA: TGTGCCAGCAGCCAAGTGTGGGACACTGAAGCTTTCTTT; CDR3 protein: CASSQVWDTEAFF
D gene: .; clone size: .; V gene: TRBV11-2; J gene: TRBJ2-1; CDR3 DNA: TGTGCCAGCAGCCTACACCGAATTGAGCAGTTCTTC; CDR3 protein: CASSLHRIEQFF
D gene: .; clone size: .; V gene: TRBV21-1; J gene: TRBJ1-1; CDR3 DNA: TGTGCCAGCAGCACTCCGGGATCCCCATCCTTGAACACTGAAGCTTTCTTT; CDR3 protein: CASSTPGSPSLNTEAFF
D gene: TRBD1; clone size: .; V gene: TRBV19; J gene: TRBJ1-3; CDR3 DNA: TGTGCCAGCACTCAACCCTTGGGACAGGTCTCTGGAAACACCATATATTTT; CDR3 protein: CASTQPLGQVSGNTIYF
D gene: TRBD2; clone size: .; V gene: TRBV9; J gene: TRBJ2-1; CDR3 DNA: TGTGCCAGCAGCGTAGCTGGCGGGGGGACCGGCGGGTACAATGAGCAGTTCTTC; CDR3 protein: CASSVAGGGTGGYNEQFF
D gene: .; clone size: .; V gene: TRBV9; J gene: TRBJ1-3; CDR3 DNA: TGTGCCAGCTCCCGCGGCAGCACCTCTGGAAACACCATATATTTT; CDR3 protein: CASSRGSTSGNTIYF
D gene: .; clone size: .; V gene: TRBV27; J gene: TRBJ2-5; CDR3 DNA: TGTGCCAGCAGGCCTCAGGGTTTCGGCGAGACCCAGTACTTC; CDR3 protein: CASRPQGFGETQYF
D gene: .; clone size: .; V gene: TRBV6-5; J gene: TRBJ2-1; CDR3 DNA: TGTGCCAGCAAGGTCCAGCAGTTCTTC; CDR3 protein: CASKVQQFF
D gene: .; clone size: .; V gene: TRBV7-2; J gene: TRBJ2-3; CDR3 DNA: TGTGCCAGCAGCTCCCCCCGGGTCACTAGGTTGTCAGATACGCAGTATTTT; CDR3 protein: CASSSPRVTRLSDTQYF
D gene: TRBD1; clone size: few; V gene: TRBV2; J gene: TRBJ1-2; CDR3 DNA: TGTGCCCTGGACAGGGCTGCGTTGGGCTACACCTTC; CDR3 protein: CALDRAALGYTF
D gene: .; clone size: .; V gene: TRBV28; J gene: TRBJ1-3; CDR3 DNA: TGTGCCAGCAGCTTCCGGGGCTCTGGAAACACCATATATTTT; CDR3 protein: CASSFRGSGNTIYF
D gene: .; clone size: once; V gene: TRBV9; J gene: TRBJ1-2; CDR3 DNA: TGTGCCAGCAGCGACACCGGGACACCTAACTATGGCTACACCTTC; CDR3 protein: CASSDTGTPNYGYTF
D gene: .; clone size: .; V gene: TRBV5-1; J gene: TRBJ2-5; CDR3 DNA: TGCGCCAGCAGCCAGGGGGGTCCAGAGACCCAGTACTTC; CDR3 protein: CASSQGGPETQYF
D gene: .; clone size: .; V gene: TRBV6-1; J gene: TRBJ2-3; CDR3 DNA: TGTGCCACACAAGACAGGCGCACAGATACGCAGTATTTT; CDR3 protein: CATQDRRTDTQYF
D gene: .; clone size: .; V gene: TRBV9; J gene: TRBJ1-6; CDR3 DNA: TGTGCCAGCAGCGTAGCCACCGGGGGTCGGTATAATTCACCCCTCCACTTT; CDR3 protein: CASSVATGGRYNSPLHF
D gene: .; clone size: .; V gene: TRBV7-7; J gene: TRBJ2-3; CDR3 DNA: TGTGCTAGCAGCTTTGGTGCGACAGATACGCAGTATTTT; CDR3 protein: CASSFGATDTQYF
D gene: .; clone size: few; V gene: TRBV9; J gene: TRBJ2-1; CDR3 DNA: TGTGCCAGCAGCGTAGGACTATTAGTGGCCAATGAGCAGTTCTTC; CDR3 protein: CASSVGLLVANEQFF
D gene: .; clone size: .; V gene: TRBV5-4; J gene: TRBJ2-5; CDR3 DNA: TGTGCCAGCGCTACCGGGGATTCTGAGACCCAGTACTTC; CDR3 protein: CASATGDSETQYF
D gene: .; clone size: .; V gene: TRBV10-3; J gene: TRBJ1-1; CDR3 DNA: TGTGCCATCAGTGACCTGGGGGGGACGAACACTGAAGCTTTCTTT; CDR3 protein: CAISDLGGTNTEAFF
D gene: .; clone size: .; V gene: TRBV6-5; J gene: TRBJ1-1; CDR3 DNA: TGTGCCAGCAGTTACCAGAGGGGGGCCTCGAACACTGAAGCTTTCTTT; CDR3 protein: CASSYQRGASNTEAFF
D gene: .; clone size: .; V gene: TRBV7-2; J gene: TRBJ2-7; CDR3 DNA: TGTGCCAGCAGCCCCGAAGGGTACGAGCAGTACTTC; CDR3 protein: CASSPEGYEQYF
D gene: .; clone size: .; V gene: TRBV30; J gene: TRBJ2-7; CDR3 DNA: TGTGCCGGGGGACGGTCAGGAGAGCAGTACTTC; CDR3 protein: CAGGRSGEQYF
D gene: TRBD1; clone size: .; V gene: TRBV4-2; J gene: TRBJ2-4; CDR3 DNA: TGTGCCAGCAGCCAGGACAGGGGGGCGCGAGAAAACATTCAGTACTTC; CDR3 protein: CASSQDRGARENIQYF
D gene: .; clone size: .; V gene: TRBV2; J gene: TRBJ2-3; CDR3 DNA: TGTGCCAGCAGCCTACTAGTAGGAACAGATACGCAGTATTTT; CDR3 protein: CASSLLVGTDTQYF
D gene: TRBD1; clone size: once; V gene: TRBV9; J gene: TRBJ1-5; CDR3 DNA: TGTGCCAGCAGCGTAGACGGGACAGGGAATCAGCCCCAGCATTTT; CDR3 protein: CASSVDGTGNQPQHF
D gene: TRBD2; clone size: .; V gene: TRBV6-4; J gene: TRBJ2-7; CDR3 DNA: TGTGCCAGCAGTCCAACCGGGACTACTGTCTACGAGCAGTACTTC; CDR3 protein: CASSPTGTTVYEQYF
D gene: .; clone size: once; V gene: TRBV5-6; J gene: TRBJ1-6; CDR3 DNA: TGTGCCAGCAGCTTGGCGGGACTCTTAAGCTCCTATAATTCACCCCTCCACTTT; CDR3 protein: CASSLAGLLSSYNSPLHF
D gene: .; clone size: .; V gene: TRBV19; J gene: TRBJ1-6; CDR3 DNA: TGTGCCAGTAGTGTGGGGAATTCACCCCTCCACTTT; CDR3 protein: CASSVGNSPLHF
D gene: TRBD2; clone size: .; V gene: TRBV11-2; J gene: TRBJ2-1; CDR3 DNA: TGTGCCAGCAGCCCGACTAGCGGGAGAACAAATGAGCAGTTCTTC; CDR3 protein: CASSPTSGRTNEQFF
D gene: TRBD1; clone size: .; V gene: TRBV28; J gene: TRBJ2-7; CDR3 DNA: TGTGCCAGCGGGACAGTTACCTACGAGCAGTACTTC; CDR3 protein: CASGTVTYEQYF
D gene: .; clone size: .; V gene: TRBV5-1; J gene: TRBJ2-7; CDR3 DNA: TGCGCCAGCAGCTTGGTCGGACAGAGCTACGAGCAGTACTTC; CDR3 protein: CASSLVGQSYEQYF
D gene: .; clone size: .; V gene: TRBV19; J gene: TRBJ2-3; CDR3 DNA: TGTGCCAGTAGTTCAGCAGGGTTGATCGCGCAGTATTTT; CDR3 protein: CASSSAGLIAQYF